These 13 T cell receptor beta chains came from one sample sequenced in a study of blood T cells in healthy people across ages. The second PCR ran about 6 to 11 cycles with a sample-barcoded 5' primer and J-beta primers. TCRdb called the 5' RACE reads again in MiXCR, with one record for every CDR3 protein. Of over 1,500,000 distinct CDR3 sequences listed, around half are singletons. Specimen: blood. The receptors here all came from a woman aged 40 to 50 in good health.

The V and J genes are TRBV11-2 and TRBJ2-3; possibly TRBD1 for D (5 bases). The CDR3 covers 14 residues. Germline values: CDR1 SGHAT, CDR2 FQNNGV. Deletions cut 4 bases from V and 2 bases from J, with 10 bases between. For the CDR3, the DNA is TGTGCCAGCAGCTGGGCAGGGCTCACAGATACGCAGTATTTT. Translation gives CASSWAGLTDTQYF.

The V and J genes are TRBV11-2 and TRBJ2-1; TRBD2 agrees at 9 bases. Unmatched junction bases numbered 8, after V lost 7 bases and J lost 4 bases. Per germline, CDR1 SGHAT and CDR2 FQNNGV. CDR3 size: 15 residues. The DNA of the CDR3 is TGTGCCAGCACACCAGCGGGGGGCATTTACAATGAGCAGTTCTTC. Translation gives CASTPAGGIYNEQFF.

The gene calls are TRBV11-2 and TRBJ2-1; 11 positions agree with TRBD2. V was clipped by 4 bases and J by 4 bases; unmatched bases: 18. The germline gives CDR1 SGHAT, CDR2 FQNNGV. The CDR3 extends over 20 amino acids. CDR3: CASSSHPSTSGGQHYNEQFF. The CDR3 bases are TGTGCCAGCAGCTCCCACCCTTCCACTAGCGGGGGCCAACATTACAATGAGCAGTTCTTC.

This clonotype was counted only a few times. The CDR3 nucleotides are TGTGCCAGCAGCGTAGCCAGCGGCCGTATGGAGACCCAGTACTTC. It is translated as CASSVASGRMETQYF. The rearrangement links TRBV9 to TRBJ2-5, with D possibly matching TRBD2 (5 bases). The V gene's germline CDR1 is SGDLS and CDR2 YYNGEE. CDR3 length: 15 amino acids. With 0 bases removed from V and 5 bases from J, the gap between germline ends came to 14 bases.

The CDR3 region has the DNA TGTGCCAGCAGCCAAGATCCGAGGGGCACTGAAGCTTTCTTT. It translates to CASSQDPRGTEAFF. This chain uses TRBV3-1 with TRBJ1-1; tentative D call: TRBD1 (5 bases). This CDR3 is built from 14 residues. V was shortened by 0 bases and J by 4 bases, with 9 bases between the two germline ends. Germline-derived CDR1 and CDR2 are LGHDT and YNNKEL (reference sequence).

The rearrangement joins TRBV7-2 to TRBJ1-1; 8 bases fit TRBD1. The CDR3 loop spans 15 amino acids. J lost 5 bases, V lost 1 base, and 6 bases had no gene match. The germline CDR1 and CDR2 sequences are SGHTA and FQGNSA. The CDR3 region is CASSLEYQGATEAFF. The CDR3 nucleotides are TGTGCCAGCAGCTTAGAATACCAGGGGGCAACTGAAGCTTTCTTT.

V usage is TRBV29-1 and J usage is TRBJ2-1; D perhaps matches TRBD1 (5 bases). Germline CDR1 reads SQVTM; CDR2 reads ANQGSEA. This CDR3 is 14 amino acids long. Deletions cut 4 bases from V and 4 bases from J, with 14 bases between. The CDR3: CSVGQGMGYNEQFF. The CDR3 coding sequence is TGCAGCGTTGGGCAGGGCATGGGGTACAATGAGCAGTTCTTC.

This chain joins TRBV6-1 and TRBJ1-3; D is undetermined. Trimming stripped 7 bases from V and 0 bases from J, with 19 bases between. Germline V lookup: CDR1 MNHNS, CDR2 SASEGT. This CDR3 is 17 amino acids long. The CDR3 loop is CASKRTAVTYSGNTIYF. CDR3 DNA: TGTGCCAGCAAACGGACTGCAGTGACTTACTCTGGAAACACCATATATTTT.

This chain uses TRBV28 with TRBJ2-3; 9 bases are shared with TRBD1. CDR3 size: 14 residues. The V segment lost 6 bases and the J segment 7 bases; nucleotides outside the gene matches: 8. Germline values: CDR1 MDHEN, CDR2 SYDVKM. The DNA for the CDR3 is TGTGCCAGCAGCCGGGACAGGGTCGGTCATACGCAGTATTTT. This gives the protein CASSRDRVGHTQYF.

This clonotype was found a few times. This chain connects TRBV7-2 to TRBJ2-3; 10 bases fit TRBD2. Germline assignment: CDR1 SGHTA and CDR2 FQGNSA. This CDR3 comprises 17 residues. V dropped 1 base and J dropped 2; count of bases not matched to a gene: 6. Here the CDR3 DNA reads TGTGCCAGCAGCTTAGGGTTTAGCGGGGGGCTCACAGATACGCAGTATTTT. Its protein is CASSLGFSGGLTDTQYF.

The rearrangement joins TRBV20-1 to TRBJ1-6, with D maybe TRBD1 (5 bases). Trimming cost V 3 bases and J 7 bases, with 10 bases left between them. Germline V gene lookup returns CDR1 DFQATT and CDR2 SNEGSKA (reference sequence). This CDR3 spans 13 amino acids. CDR3 nucleotide sequence: TGCAGTGCTAGGACAGATGGGAATTCACCCCTCCACTTT. Translating gives CSARTDGNSPLHF.

V is TRBV27 and J is TRBJ2-3; possibly TRBD1 or TRBD2 for D (7 bases each). The CDR3 is 16 amino acids. The germline CDR1 and CDR2 sequences are MNHEY and SMNVEV (reference sequence). V was clipped by 5 bases and J by 2 bases, with 17 bases between them. CDR3 coding DNA: TGTGCCAGCAGTGACGTCCAGGGGGGGGACACAGATACGCAGTATTTT. Encoded protein: CASSDVQGGDTDTQYF.

This clonotype has a handful of counts. The chain uses TRBV4-1 and TRBJ1-6; unclear D gene. CDR1 and CDR2 (germline): MGHRA, YSYEKL. Deletions cut 2 bases from V and 7 bases from J, with 3 bases between. The CDR3 has 12 residues. The DNA for the CDR3 is TGCGCCAGCAGCCAAAGAAATTCACCCCTCCACTTT. This codes for CASSQRNSPLHF.